A single sample is the source of the 27 T cell receptor beta chains below, sequenced in a study of graft-versus-host responses after intestinal transplantation. Antigen specificity for these receptors is unknown. Only in-frame clones appear in the TCRdb table, and some are missing; sequencing was by immunoSEQ multiplex PCR. The table has over 100,000 clones, 80% to 95% seen once. The sample here was unstimulated CD4+ T cells sorted from spleen or lymph node cells, taken before intestinal transplant. All receptors come from a human donor who received an intestinal transplant.

V gene TRBV7-9 combines with J gene TRBJ2-1; 16 bases are shared with TRBD2. Germline V gene data show CDR1 as SEHNR and CDR2 as FQNEAQ (reference sequence). Germline trimming cut 3 bases from V and 7 bases from J; bases unmatched to any gene: 6. The CDR3 has 17 amino acids. CDR3 DNA sequence: TGTGCCAGCAGCTTGGGACTAGCGGGAGGGCCGCGGAATGAGCAGTTCTTC. Protein: CASSLGLAGGPRNEQFF.

The table lists this clone with a count of one. The chain is built from TRBV5-4 and TRBJ2-3; 9 bases line up with TRBD2. The V gene's germline CDR1 is SGHNT and CDR2 YYREEE (reference sequence). The CDR3 consists of 15 residues. V shed 4 bases and J 2 bases; nucleotides not matched to a gene: 5. CDR3 in amino acids: CASSQTSGNTDTQYF. Here the CDR3 DNA reads TGTGCCAGCAGCCAGACTAGCGGAAACACAGATACGCAGTATTTT.

In this sample, this clone turned up a few times. The chain recombines TRBV27 with TRBJ2-7; 10 bases are a match to TRBD1. V was pared by 5 bases and J by 3 bases, with 13 bases of the junction left unmatched. Looked up from germline, CDR1 is MNHEY and CDR2 is SMNVEV (reference sequence). There are 17 residues in the CDR3. The CDR3 is CASSKRGTGEGIYEQYF. In DNA form, the CDR3 reads TGTGCCAGCAGTAAAAGAGGGACAGGGGAGGGGATCTACGAGCAGTACTTC.

The chain uses TRBV4-1 and TRBJ2-1; perhaps TRBD2 as D (6 bases). Deletions cut 0 bases from V and 0 bases from J, with 15 bases between. This CDR3 has 18 amino acids. From germline, CDR1 is MGHRA and CDR2 YSYEKL. The CDR3 loop is CASSQDLVTGVSYNEQFF. DNA of the CDR3: TGCGCCAGCAGCCAAGATCTCGTGACGGGAGTCTCCTACAATGAGCAGTTCTTC.

The rearrangement uses TRBV11-3 and TRBJ2-2; 10 bases are a match to TRBD2. With V trimmed by 5 bases and J by 4 bases, 13 bases remained unmatched. Per germline, CDR1 SGHNT and CDR2 YENEEA. The CDR3 is 18 residues long. The CDR3 region is CASSPTRLAGATTGELFF. The CDR3 region has the DNA TGTGCCAGCAGCCCAACCCGCCTAGCGGGAGCTACCACCGGGGAGCTGTTTTTT.

About this clone: The junction and the germline gene differ at one end; a read error may be behind it. The V call is TRBV9, the J call TRBJ2-5; 11 bases fit TRBD1. CDR1 is SGDLS, CDR2 YYNGEE, per germline. The CDR3 runs to 16 residues. The CDR3 spells CASSARGTGGQGTQYF. CDR3 DNA: TGTGCCAGCAGCGCCAGAGGGACAGGGGGGCAAGGGACCCAGTACTTC.

The chain links TRBV15 to TRBJ2-1, with TRBD2 identical over 11 bases. The CDR3 length is 15 residues. With 3 bases clipped from V and 5 bases from J, the junction kept 3 bases outside the gene matches. Germline V lookup: CDR1 LNHNV, CDR2 YYDKDF (reference sequence). CDR3 nucleotides: TGTGCCACCAGCAGGGGACTAGCGGAACACAATGAGCAGTTCTTC. Amino acid sequence: CATSRGLAEHNEQFF.

The chain has TRBV14 and TRBJ2-7; D remains ambiguous. The CDR3 covers 13 residues. Germline V gives CDR1 SGHDN, CDR2 FVKESK. Trimming removed 4 bases from V and 2 bases from J, with 9 bases in between. The CDR3: CASSLHGPYEQYF. The CDR3 bases are TGTGCCAGCAGCCTCCACGGACCCTACGAGCAGTACTTC. The variable domain in full, completed from reference TRBV14 and TRBJ2-7, reads EAGVTQFPSHSVIEKGQTVTLRCDPISGHDNLYWYRRVMGKEIKFLLHFVKESKQDESGMPNNRFLAERTGGTYSTLKVQPAELEDSGVYFCASSLHGPYEQYFGPGTRLTVT.

The chain is built from TRBV2 and TRBJ1-4; no clear D gene. CDR3 length: 12 residues. Germline V gives CDR1 SNHLY, CDR2 FYNNEI. The V gene lost 7 bases and the J gene lost 5 bases, with 8 bases spanning the gap. The CDR3 DNA reads TGTGCCAGCATTCTGAACAATGAAAAACTGTTTTTT. It specifies CASILNNEKLFF.

This rearrangement joins TRBV6-6 to TRBJ2-7; 7 positions match TRBD2. Germline V gives CDR1 MNHNY, CDR2 SVGAGI (reference sequence). This CDR3 has 16 amino acids. With V trimmed by 6 bases and J by 7 bases, 18 bases remained unmatched. This chain's CDR3 is CASSQGAERERGEQYF. The CDR3 DNA is TGTGCCAGCAGCCAAGGAGCCGAGCGGGAAAGGGGAGAGCAGTACTTC.

In this sample, this clone turned up once. This sequence joins TRBV6-6 and TRBJ2-1, with D maybe TRBD2 (6 bases). CDR1 is MNHNY, CDR2 SVGAGI, per germline (reference sequence). The CDR3 is made up of 15 amino acids. V was clipped by 2 bases and J by 8 bases, with 16 bases between them. CDR3 loop: CASSYRIGGRDEQFF. In DNA, the CDR3 is TGTGCCAGCAGTTACAGGATCGGGGGTAGGGATGAGCAGTTCTTC.

The genes are TRBV18 and TRBJ1-1, with D unresolved. The germline V gene has CDR1 KGHSH and CDR2 LQKENI. Trimming removed 1 base at V and 1 base at J, with 10 bases between. The CDR3 extends over 15 amino acids. The CDR3 DNA is TGTGCCAGCTCACCACAGGTATTGGGGAACACTGAAGCTTTCTTT. It codes for CASSPQVLGNTEAFF.

Turning to this clone: One junction end does not reproduce the germline sequence, and a read error may be involved. The rearrangement uses TRBV7-7 and TRBJ2-7, with 7 positions matching TRBD1. The CDR3 is 13 amino acids. The germline gives CDR1 SSHAT, CDR2 FNYEAQ (reference sequence). Here the CDR3 reads CASSSDRASEQYF. Here the CDR3 DNA reads TGTGCTAGCAGCTCCGACAGGGCATCCGAGCAGTACTTC.

The sample holds one count of this clone. The chain has TRBV27 and TRBJ1-1; no definite D call. Germline values: CDR1 MNHEY, CDR2 SMNVEV (reference sequence). The germline V and J ends were trimmed by 7 bases and 5 bases, with 17 bases remaining between them. CDR3 length: 14 amino acids. CDR3 protein: CASTPSGLGTEAFF. The CDR3, as DNA: TGTGCCAGCACCCCCTCCGGCCTCGGGACTGAAGCTTTCTTT.

The chain uses TRBV5-4 and TRBJ2-7, with D perhaps TRBD2 (6 bases). The CDR3 spans 15 residues. V lost 7 bases to trimming and J lost 7 bases, with 24 bases between them. CDR1 and CDR2 from the germline V gene are SGHNT and YYREEE (reference sequence). In nucleotides, the CDR3 is TGTGCCAGCGGAGAGACTAGAAGCCAAGGAAAGGAGCAGTACTTC. This codes for CASGETRSQGKEQYF.

The chain uses TRBV5-1 and TRBJ1-1; D is unclear. This CDR3 is built from 13 residues. Germline lookup yields CDR1 SGHRS and CDR2 YFSETQ. Trimming removed 0 bases at V and 1 base at J, with 4 bases between. The CDR3 spells CASSLEQNTEAFF. The CDR3 coding sequence is TGCGCCAGCAGCTTGGAACAGAACACTGAAGCTTTCTTT. The full variable domain, in which reference TRBV5-1 and TRBJ1-1 provide the parts outside the CDR3, is KAGVTQTPRYLIKTRGQQVTLSCSPISGHRSVSWYQQTPGQGLQFLFEYFSETQRNKGNFPGRFSGRQFSNSRSEMNVSTLELGDSALYLCASSLEQNTEAFFGQGTRLTVV.

V is TRBV27 and J is TRBJ1-2; maybe TRBD1 (5 bases). The CDR3 is made up of 14 amino acids. V shed 5 bases and J shed 4 bases, with 14 bases lying between them. CDR1 and CDR2 (germline): MNHEY, SMNVEV (reference sequence). The CDR3 nucleotides are TGTGCCAGCAGTCCCTTTGGGGCGGGCTATGGCTACACCTTC. It translates to CASSPFGAGYGYTF.

V gene TRBV5-1 combines with J gene TRBJ2-6; unclear D gene. The germline V gene encodes CDR1 SGHRS and CDR2 YFSETQ. V was shortened by 4 bases and J by 0 bases, with 14 bases between the two germline ends. The CDR3 spans 17 residues. The CDR3 nucleotides are TGCGCCAGCAGCCCCGCGGTGACCCCCTCTGGGGCCAACGTCCTGACTTTC. As protein: CASSPAVTPSGANVLTF.

Comments on this clone: Other DNA sequences in the same sample also yield this CDR3. V and J are TRBV18 and TRBJ2-5, with D uncertain. This CDR3 is 11 amino acids long. V was clipped by 4 bases and J by 2 bases, with 2 bases between them. Germline values: CDR1 KGHSH, CDR2 LQKENI. As DNA, the CDR3 is TGTGCCAGCTCACTACAAGAGACCCAGTACTTC. Translation gives CASSLQETQYF. Full variable domain (rest looked up from reference TRBV18 and TRBJ2-5): NAGVMQNPRHLVRRRGQEARLRCSPMKGHSHVYWYRQLPEEGLKFMVYLQKENIIDESGMPKERFSAEFPKEGPSILRIQQVVRGDSAAYFCASSLQETQYFGPGTRLLVL.

The V and J genes are TRBV7-8 and TRBJ1-1, with D unresolved. CDR1 is SGHVS, CDR2 FQNEAQ, per germline. V was pared by 5 bases and J by 9 bases, with 19 bases between. This CDR3 comprises 14 residues. The CDR3 DNA follows: TGTGCCAGCAGCCCCGGTGGTGTGACCTCGAAAGCTTTCTTT. Protein: CASSPGGVTSKAFF.

The chain joins TRBV29-1 to TRBJ2-3; D is ambiguous. The CDR3 contains 13 residues. In germline, CDR1 is SQVTM, CDR2 ANQGSEA. V dropped 6 bases and J dropped 3 bases, with 13 bases sitting between them. The chain's CDR3 is CSVQFRATDTQYF. As DNA, the CDR3 is TGCAGCGTCCAGTTCCGGGCGACAGATACGCAGTATTTT.

The chain has TRBV28 and TRBJ2-3; D is unclear. CDR1 and CDR2 from the germline V gene are MDHEN and SYDVKM. The length of the CDR3 is 14 residues. V was cut by 2 bases and J by 3 bases, with 9 bases left in between. This CDR3 reads CASSLGPQTDTQYF. DNA of the CDR3: TGTGCCAGCAGTTTAGGGCCGCAGACAGATACGCAGTATTTT. Filled out from reference TRBV28 and TRBJ2-3, the complete variable domain reads DVKVTQSSRYLVKRTGEKVFLECVQDMDHENMFWYRQDPGLGLRLIYFSYDVKMKEKGDIPEGYSVSREKKERFSLILESASTNQTSMYLCASSLGPQTDTQYFGPGTRLTVL.

V gene TRBV6-5 combines with J gene TRBJ1-2, with D uncertain. V shed 4 bases and J shed 8 bases, with 23 bases lying between them. CDR3 length: 16 amino acids. In germline, CDR1 is MNHEY, CDR2 SVGAGI. The CDR3 is CASSSPPGLTPRGYTF. In DNA form, the CDR3 reads TGTGCCAGCAGTTCACCCCCGGGCCTAACCCCGAGGGGCTACACCTTC.

The V gene is TRBV28, the J gene TRBJ1-5, with 7 bases that match TRBD1. This CDR3 contains 16 residues. CDR1 is MDHEN and CDR2 is SYDVKM in the germline V gene. V was pared by 3 bases and J by 4 bases, with 9 bases of the junction left unmatched. This chain's CDR3 is CASSFPPAGGNQPQHF. The CDR3 bases are TGTGCCAGCAGTTTCCCCCCCGCAGGGGGGAATCAGCCCCAGCATTTT.

The count of this clone is one. The chain couples TRBV5-8 to TRBJ2-1; no clear D gene. The V gene's germline CDR1 is SGHTS and CDR2 YDEGEE. Deletions cut 4 bases from V and 8 bases from J, with 13 bases between. CDR3 size: 13 residues. CDR3 sequence reads: CASSALLQDEQFF. The CDR3 DNA sequence: TGTGCCAGCAGCGCCTTGCTCCAGGATGAGCAGTTCTTC. The full variable domain, in which reference TRBV5-8 and TRBJ2-1 provide the parts outside the CDR3, is EAGVTQSPTHLIKTRGQQATLRCSPISGHTSVYWYQQALGLGLQFLLWYDEGEERNRGNFPPRFSGRQFPNYSSELNVNALELEDSALYLCASSALLQDEQFFGPGTRLTVL.

The table lists this clone with a count of one. V gene TRBV7-9 combines with J gene TRBJ2-2; D gene unclear. From germline, CDR1 is SEHNR and CDR2 FQNEAQ (reference sequence). The V end lost 5 bases, the J end lost 8 bases, and 9 bases lay between the germline ends. The CDR3 spans 12 residues. The CDR3 here is CASSNARGELFF. The DNA for the CDR3 is TGTGCCAGCAGCAACGCGAGGGGGGAGCTGTTTTTT.

This chain uses TRBV6-1 with TRBJ1-1; 7 bases are shared with TRBD1. Germline V gene lookup returns CDR1 MNHNS and CDR2 SASEGT. Germline trimming cut 8 bases from V and 5 bases from J; bases unmatched to any gene: 5. The CDR3 loop spans 12 amino acids. The CDR3 sequence is CASERGQTEAFF. CDR3 DNA sequence: TGTGCCAGCGAAAGGGGACAGACTGAAGCTTTCTTT.